This TCR beta chain was sequenced for a study of T-cell memory formation after mild COVID-19. At the level of the study: Clusters of TCRs were largely donor specific. Whole-study results and caveats: There were some responding clones in pre-infection memory, which suggested that cross-reactive memory had joined.

The CDR3 loop spans 13 amino acids. Germline values: CDR1 MNHNS, CDR2 SASEGT. V lost 4 bases and J lost 6, with 12 bases in between. Constant-segment primers served in 5'RACE that generated TCR alpha and TCR beta cDNA libraries bearing sample barcodes and UMIs. TCRdb re-called the 5' RACE reads through MiXCR, storing one row per CDR3 protein. Seen here are under 350,000 distinct CDR3 sequences, around 16% observed once, and the top ten hold 22%. This clonotype was detected a few times. What it binds is unknown. This receptor was identified in a man between 18 and 35 years old who had mild COVID-19 (a few samples of this study predate the infection). Cell type and time point are not known. The sequencing input was PBMCs or a T cell subset sorted from them (not recorded which). This chain uses TRBV6-1 with TRBJ2-5; D is unresolved. The CDR3, as DNA: TGTGCCAGCAGTGGGCTCTTCGCCCAGACCCAGTACTTC. Translated: CASSGLFAQTQYF.